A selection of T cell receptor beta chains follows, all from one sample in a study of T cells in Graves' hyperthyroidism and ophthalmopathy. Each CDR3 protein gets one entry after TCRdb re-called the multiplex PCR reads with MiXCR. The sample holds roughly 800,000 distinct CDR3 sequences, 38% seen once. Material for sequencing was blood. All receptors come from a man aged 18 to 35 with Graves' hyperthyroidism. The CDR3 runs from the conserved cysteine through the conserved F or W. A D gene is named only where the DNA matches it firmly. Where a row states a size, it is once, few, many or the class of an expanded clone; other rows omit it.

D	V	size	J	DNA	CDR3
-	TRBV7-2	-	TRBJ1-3	TGTGCCAGCAGCCGGGACACGACCATCGCTGGAAACACCATATATTTT	CASSRDTTIAGNTIYF
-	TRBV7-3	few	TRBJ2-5	TGTGCCAGCAGCTTAACTGGGACGGCCCACCAAGAGACCCAGTACTTC	CASSLTGTAHQETQYF
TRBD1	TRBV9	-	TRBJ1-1	TGTGCCAGCAGTTTATTCGGCAGGGGGACGGCTACGAACACTGAAGCTTTCTTT	CASSLFGRGTATNTEAFF
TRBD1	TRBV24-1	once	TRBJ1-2	TGTGCTCCCGGGACAGGGGATGGCTACACCTTC	CAPGTGDGYTF
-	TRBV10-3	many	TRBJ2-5	TGTGCCATCAGTGAGGGGACGGCGCAAGAGACCCAGTACTTC	CAISEGTAQETQYF
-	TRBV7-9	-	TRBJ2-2	TGTGCCAGCAGCTTAGCGCTCAGGGGGGAGCTGTTTTTT	CASSLALRGELFF
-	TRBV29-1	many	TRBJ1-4	TGCAGCGTCTACAGGGATGAAAAACTGTTTTTT	CSVYRDEKLFF
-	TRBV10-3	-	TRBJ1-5	TGTGCCAGCATTGGATTTTTACAGCCCCAGCATTTT	CASIGFLQPQHF
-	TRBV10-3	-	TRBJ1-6	TGTGCCAGCAGTTACCTTACCTCGGATTCACCCCTCCACTTT	CASSYLTSDSPLHF
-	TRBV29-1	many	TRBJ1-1	TGCAGCGGTAGGGTGGGGAACACTGAAGCTTTCTTT	CSGRVGNTEAFF
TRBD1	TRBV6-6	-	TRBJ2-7	TGTGCCAGCAGTAAGACCCGACAGGGGGAGGACGAGCAGTACTTC	CASSKTRQGEDEQYF
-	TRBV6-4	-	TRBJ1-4	TGTGCCAGCAGTGAAGCAAGGCGCTTAAGCCTCGGAAATGAAAAACTGTTTTTT	CASSEARRLSLGNEKLFF
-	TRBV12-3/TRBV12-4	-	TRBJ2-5	TGTGCCAGCAGTTTCGGTGCGTTCGGTTCAGAGACCCAGTACTTC	CASSFGAFGSETQYF
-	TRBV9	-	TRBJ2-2	TGTGCCAGCAGCCCAGGAGACAGGACCACCGGGGAGCTGTTTTTT	CASSPGDRTTGELFF
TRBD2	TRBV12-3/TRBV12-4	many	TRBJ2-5	TGTGCCAGCAGCTTCGGGGGGATCCAAGAGACCCAGTACTTC	CASSFGGIQETQYF
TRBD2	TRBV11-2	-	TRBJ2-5	TGTGCCAGCAGCTTCCCGGGACTAGCATTCAATGAGCAGTACTTC	CASSFPGLAFNEQYF
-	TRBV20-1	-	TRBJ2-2	TGCAGTGCTAGATACCAGGGAGGGGAGCTGTTTTTT	CSARYQGGELFF
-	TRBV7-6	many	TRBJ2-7	TGTGCCAGCAGTTCAAATTACGGCAGGGACTACGAGCAGTACTTC	CASSSNYGRDYEQYF
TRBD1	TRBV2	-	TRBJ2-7	TGTGCCAGCAGTTCCGGGACAGGGGTGACCGAGCAGTACTTC	CASSSGTGVTEQYF
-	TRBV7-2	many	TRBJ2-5	TGTGCCAGCAGCCCAAAGGGCAGGGCCGAAGCCCAGTACTTC	CASSPKGRAEAQYF
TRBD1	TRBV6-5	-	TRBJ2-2	TGTGCCAGCAGTTACGGAGACAGGGTTCCGACCGGGGAGCTGTTTTTT	CASSYGDRVPTGELFF
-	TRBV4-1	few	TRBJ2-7	TGCGCCAGCAGCCAAGTCGGGAATTCCTACGAGCAGTACTTC	CASSQVGNSYEQYF
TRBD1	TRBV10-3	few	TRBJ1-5	TGTGCCACCGGGACAGGGATCGATCAGCCCCAGCATTTT	CATGTGIDQPQHF
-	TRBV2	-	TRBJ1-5	TGTGCCAGCGGGAGTGGAGTAACCTACGAGCATTTT	CASGSGVTYEHF
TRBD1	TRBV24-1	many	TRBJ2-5	TGTGCCACCGCCCCTCATTCCGGGACAGGGGAGACCCAGTACTTC	CATAPHSGTGETQYF
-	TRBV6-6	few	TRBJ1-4	TGTGCCAGCAGGGAAGGAACCAGTAATGAAAAACTGTTTTTT	CASREGTSNEKLFF
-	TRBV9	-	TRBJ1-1	TGTGCCAGCAGCGGTACAGCGATGAACACTGAAGCTTTCTTT	CASSGTAMNTEAFF
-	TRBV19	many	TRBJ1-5	TGTGCCAGTGAGAGAGGTGCTGGCCAGCCCCAGCATTTT	CASERGAGQPQHF
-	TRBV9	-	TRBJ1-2	TGTGCCAGCAGCGTAGGAGCGGGAGGGTACACCTTC	CASSVGAGGYTF
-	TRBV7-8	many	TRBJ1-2	TGTGCCAGCAGCCCCACCCCTCAGACTAGTCCCTATGGCTACACCTTC	CASSPTPQTSPYGYTF
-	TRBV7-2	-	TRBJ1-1	TGTGCCAGCAGCTTCAGGGTGCCGAACACTGAAGCTTTCTTT	CASSFRVPNTEAFF
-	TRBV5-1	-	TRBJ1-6	TGCGCCAGCAGCCTGGAAGGGCCGGGCAATTCACCCCTCCACTTT	CASSLEGPGNSPLHF
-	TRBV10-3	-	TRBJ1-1	TGTGCCATCCGCAACATGCTTAACACTGAAGCTTTCTTT	CAIRNMLNTEAFF
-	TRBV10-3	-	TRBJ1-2	TGTGCCAGCAGTTCACCCGGGACTCTAAGGGTCGGCTACACCTTC	CASSSPGTLRVGYTF
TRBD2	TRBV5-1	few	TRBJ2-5	TGCGCCAGCAGCGGAGCGGGGGAAGAGACCCAGTACTTC	CASSGAGEETQYF
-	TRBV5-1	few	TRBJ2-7	TGCGCCAGCAGCCCATGGGAGGGGGGCGAGCAGTACTTC	CASSPWEGGEQYF
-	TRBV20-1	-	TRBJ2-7	TGCAGTGCTAGAGATCCTAGGGAGGCCTACGAGCAGTACTTC	CSARDPREAYEQYF
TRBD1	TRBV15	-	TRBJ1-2	TGTGCCACCAGTGGGGGACAGCTCTACGACTACACCTTC	CATSGGQLYDYTF
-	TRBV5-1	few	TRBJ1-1	TGCGCCAGCAGCTTGGTTCGGGGAGGGGGTCTTGCTGAAGCTTTCTTT	CASSLVRGGGLAEAFF
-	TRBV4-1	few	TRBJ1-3	TGCGCCAGCAGCCAAGATAGTGGCAGGACTGGAAACACCATATATTTT	CASSQDSGRTGNTIYF
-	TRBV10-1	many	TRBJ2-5	TGCGCCAGCAGGGAGCGGTCTAGTACTGGCCAAGAGACCCAGTACTTC	CASRERSSTGQETQYF